A single T cell receptor beta chain is shown here with its context. This receptor's antigen is unknown. Base qualities are not at hand, and no much larger clone is one base apart. CDR1 and CDR2 were assigned from the germline V gene as MRHNA and SNTAGT. V was cut back by 7 bases and J by 6 bases, leaving a gap of 19 bases between them. From cysteine to phenylalanine, the CDR3 is 15 amino acids long. The sequence is cut down to CDR3 DNA, 45 bases in frame from base 1. The source of the sample is a study of technical replicates of blood from four donors listed by TCRdb under 2017. The library was prepared using the immunoSEQ multiplex PCR assay. TCRdb retrieved this table from immuneACCESS and kept in-frame rearrangements only. Not all clones are present; in checked studies, unresolved V genes account for under half, and no reason is known for the remainder. For this sample there are 75,000 to 95,000 clones; approximately 94% appear just once. Together, the top ten hold roughly 0.4% of the sample.

This receptor was obtained from a human donor in good health. What was sequenced was T cells isolated from PBMCs. The chain uses TRBV6-4 and TRBJ1-5; TRBD1 is a weak D gene call, 6 bases matching. The CDR3: CASNPAGDYGQPQHF. In nucleotide form, the sequence is TGTGCCAGCAATCCCGCAGGGGACTATGGTCAGCCCCAGCATTTT.